The entry below describes one T cell receptor beta chain. This specimen belongs to a study of blood T cell repertoires in COVID-19. In germline, CDR1 is KGHSH, CDR2 LQKENI. There are 13 residues in the CDR3. V was clipped by 6 bases and J by 1 base, with 9 bases between them. Assay: immunoSEQ multiplex PCR; the TCRdb copy retains only in-frame clones and omits some. The profile covers 140,000 to 150,000 clones, with roughly 88% appearing a single time and about 1.7% taken by the ten largest. The specimen sequenced was peripheral blood. This receptor was obtained from a woman aged 45-59 years with acute or convalescent COVID-19. The rearrangement links TRBV18 to TRBJ1-1; possibly TRBD1 for D (5 bases). The DNA for the CDR3 is TGTGCCAGCTCTCCGGGGGAGAACACTGAAGCTTTCTTT. Translation gives CASSPGENTEAFF.